This T cell receptor (beta chain) emerged from a study of CD8+ T cells in alopecia areata. Sample treatment: oral pan-JAK inhibitor, 5-10 mg twice daily. Obtained from alopecia areata patients were lesional scalp punch biopsies along with peripheral blood. Extracted RNA was reverse transcribed, and the resulting cDNA served as sequencing template. Assay used: immunoSEQ multiplex PCR; TCRdb lists only in-frame clones, some missing. Here the sample spans about 260,000 clones, about 62% being singletons. Germline assignment: CDR1 MGHDK and CDR2 SYGVNS. The CDR3 is 14 amino acids. V was clipped by 3 bases and J by 4 bases, with 12 bases between them.

The chain employs TRBV25-1 and TRBJ1-1; no reliable D call. Sequences were derived from CD4+ T cells sorted from blood, sampled at roughly week 52, from a patient treated with tofacitinib. The sequence derives from a human donor with alopecia areata. The CDR3 DNA follows: TGTGCCAGCAGTGAGTCCAGGCAGGTCACTGAAGCTTTCTTT. This translates into CASSESRQVTEAFF.